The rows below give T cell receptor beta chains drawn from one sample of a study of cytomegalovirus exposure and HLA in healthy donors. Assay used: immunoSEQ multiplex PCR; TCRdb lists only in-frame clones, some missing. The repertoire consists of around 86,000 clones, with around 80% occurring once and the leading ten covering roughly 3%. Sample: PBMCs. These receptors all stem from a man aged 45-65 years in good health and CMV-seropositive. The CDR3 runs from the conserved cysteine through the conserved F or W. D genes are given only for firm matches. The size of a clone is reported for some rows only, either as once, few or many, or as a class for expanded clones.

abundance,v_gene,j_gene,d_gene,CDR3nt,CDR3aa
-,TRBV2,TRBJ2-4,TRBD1,TGTGCCATATACAGGGGTAACAGTCAGTACTTC,CAIYRGNSQYF
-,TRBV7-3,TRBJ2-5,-,TGTGCCAGCAGCTTATCCCCAGGGCGAGGAGAGACCCAGTACTTC,CASSLSPGRGETQYF
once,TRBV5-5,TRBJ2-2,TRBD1,TGTGCCAGCAGCTGGGGACAGGGGTCGAACACCGGGGAGCTGTTTTTT,CASSWGQGSNTGELFF
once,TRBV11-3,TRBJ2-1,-,TGTGCCAGCAGCTTAGATCCCCTCGGCAATGAGCAGTTCTTC,CASSLDPLGNEQFF
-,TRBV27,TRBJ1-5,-,TGTGCCAGCAGTTATATGGGGGGGCGGCCCCAGCCCCAGCATTTT,CASSYMGGRPQPQHF
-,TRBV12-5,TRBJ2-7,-,TGTGCTAGTGGTTTGGTAGCTGGGCGGGGCGGCTACGAGCAGTACTTC,CASGLVAGRGGYEQYF
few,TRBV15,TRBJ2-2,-,TGTGCCACCACCAGGGATAGCGGCACCGGGGAGCTGTTTTTT,CATTRDSGTGELFF
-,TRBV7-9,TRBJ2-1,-,TGTGCCAGCAGTCACATAGCTACGGTCGGCAATGAGCAGTTCTTC,CASSHIATVGNEQFF
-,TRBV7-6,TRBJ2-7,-,TGTGCCAGCAGCCTCCGGGGTGGTAGCTCCTACGAGCAGTACTTC,CASSLRGGSSYEQYF
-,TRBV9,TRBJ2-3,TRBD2,TGTGCCAGCAGCTCCAGACTAGCGGGAGTTTCCGATACGCAGTATTTT,CASSSRLAGVSDTQYF
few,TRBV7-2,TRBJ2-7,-,TGTGCCAGCAGCCCTGGACTATCCACATACTACGAGCAGTACTTC,CASSPGLSTYYEQYF
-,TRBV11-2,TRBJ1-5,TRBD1,TGTGCCAGCAGCTACGGGACAGGGGATCAGCCCCAGCATTTT,CASSYGTGDQPQHF